This T cell receptor (beta chain) was recovered during a study of shared clonotypes between healthy human individuals. On the study more broadly: Each donor's CD8 memory used one plate, CD8 naive two, each CD4 subset three.

Study findings and constraints: There were few donors, and this limited the genetic and exposure-history diversity represented.

Turning to this clone: Antigen specificity is unknown.

CDR3 size: 15 residues. Germline CDR1 and CDR2: SEHNR and FQNEAQ (reference sequence). V gave up 2 bases and J gave up 3 bases; unmatched junction bases: 4. Replicate PCRs run on sorted subsets employed 150 to 250 ng DNA, roughly 30,000 T cell genomes. Repertoires were generated with immunoSEQ multiplex PCR, while TCRdb's copy carries only in-frame clones and drops some. Altogether 600,000 to 750,000 clones are present, 90% being singletons, with the ten largest covering 34%. The TCR sequence derives from a young man in good health. Some clones in this sample may be carry-over from other donors' samples. The V gene is TRBV7-9, the J gene TRBJ2-1; 7 nucleotides agree with TRBD2. Input material: memory CD8+ T cells from PBMCs. Regarding subset: CD45RO+ cells pooled with CCR7-negative TemRA cells. CDR3 DNA sequence: TGTGCCAGCAGCTTACCTAGCGGAGTCTACAATGAGCAGTTCTTC. This gives the protein CASSLPSGVYNEQFF.